This TCR beta chain derives from a study of tumor and adjacent non-tumor tissue in lung cancer listed by TCRdb under 2018. For the wider study: Patients with adenocarcinoma (over 11), squamous cell carcinoma (2) and small cell lung cancer (1) were included in the cohort. Sequencing produced about 130 million productive TCRbeta reads in total, an average of about 4.17 million reads per sample. Around 30 paired specimens, one tumor and one normal lung sample per patient, were profiled by TCRbeta CDR3 sequencing. The study compared bulk TCRbeta repertoires between lung tumor tissue and matched distant non-tumor lung tissue from 15 lung cancer patients. The 15 enrolled patients, of whom some ten were men and 5 were women, were aged roughly 31 to 80 years and were diagnosed with TNM stage I to III disease.

Library creation used multiplex PCR. Instrument on record: Illumina HiSeq 2500. Following protocols modified from ARM-PCR, the researchers constructed TCRbeta libraries through three rounds of nested PCR with primers (Table S4). Before sequencing, PCR products of 200-500 bp were cut from the gel and purified using the QIAquick gel extraction kit. On the study's bioinformatics: Trimmomatic was used to clean the reads, FLASH was used to merge the reads into complete CDR3 sequences, and MiTCR was used to assign the reads to V(D)J germline segments. Clonal diversity was computed as the inverse Simpson's index with VDJtools. Productive reads were defined as in-frame sequences without a premature stop codon. The public reads were run again by TCRdb, first through fastp at Q25 and then through MiXCR, and only productive beta chains were kept. Every entry covers one CDR3 protein and lists the most common genes and DNA from its rows. V and J calls and clone size were set by TCRdb, not the authors. The sample profile shows fewer than 100,000 distinct CDR3 sequences; around 77% of them were found once. About 9.2% of the sample goes to the ten largest clones.

On this clonotype: Its target antigen remains unknown. The record has no base qualities; no much larger clone is one base away.

From the germline V gene, CDR1 is SGHNT and CDR2 is YENEEA. Trimming takes 5 bases from V and 1 base from J, and the germline ends sit 8 bases apart. The CDR3, cysteine through phenylalanine, is 14 amino acids long. CDR3 DNA only is kept here, 42 bases in frame from base 1. RNA was isolated from bulk unsorted tissue, and RNA quality was assessed with a NanoDrop ND-1000 and an Agilent 2100. Donors were newly diagnosed lung cancer patients admitted for thoracic surgery in China between August and November 2014, without prior chemotherapy. Anyone who had undergone radiotherapy or chemotherapy before, or who had another cancer at the same time, was left out of the study. Surgical tissue pieces of about 1-2.1 cm3 were preserved in RNAlater solution and were kept at -80 degrees C until use. The full study reports these points: With only approximately 15 patients in the cohort, the authors noted that larger samples and more detailed clinical data are needed. TCR diversity (inverse Simpson) was significantly higher in tumor than in normal lung tissue (roughly 430 vs 170, P = 0.0075, Mann-Whitney U test). Younger patients had significantly higher TCR diversity, and higher tumor TCR diversity was associated with shorter overall and disease-free survival. The methods do not name the sequencing platform or mention unique molecular identifiers. The top 100 clones accounted for a significantly larger cumulative portion of the repertoire in normal lung than in tumor tissue. Peripheral blood was not sequenced, so blood TCRbeta repertoires in these lung cancer patients were not examined.

Sequencing was carried out using lung tumor tissue. The chain couples TRBV11-3 to TRBJ2-2, with no reliable assignment of the D segment. The sequence came from a woman aged 40 to 50 with non-small cell lung cancer. CDR3 protein: CASSLRRNTGELFF. The DNA sequence is TGTGCCAGCAGCCTACGGAGGAACACCGGGGAGCTGTTTTTT.